The entry below describes one T cell receptor (beta chain). This specimen comes from a study of technical replicates of blood from a handful of donors. V trimming: 0 bases; J trimming: 7 bases; junction bases outside the gene matches: 3. Germline assignment: CDR1 SGHRS and CDR2 YFSETQ. The CDR3 loop spans 14 amino acids. Using immunoSEQ multiplex PCR, the repertoire was profiled, and TCRdb retains in-frame clones only, with some absent. Among around 50,000 clones listed, approximately 94% were seen once. This clonotype originated in a human donor in good health. The sequenced material came from T cells isolated from PBMCs. This chain connects TRBV5-1 to TRBJ2-7; TRBD2 aligns across 11 bases. CDR3 bases: TGCGCCAGCAGCTTGGGACTAGCGGGATGGGAGCAGTACTTC. It translates to CASSLGLAGWEQYF.